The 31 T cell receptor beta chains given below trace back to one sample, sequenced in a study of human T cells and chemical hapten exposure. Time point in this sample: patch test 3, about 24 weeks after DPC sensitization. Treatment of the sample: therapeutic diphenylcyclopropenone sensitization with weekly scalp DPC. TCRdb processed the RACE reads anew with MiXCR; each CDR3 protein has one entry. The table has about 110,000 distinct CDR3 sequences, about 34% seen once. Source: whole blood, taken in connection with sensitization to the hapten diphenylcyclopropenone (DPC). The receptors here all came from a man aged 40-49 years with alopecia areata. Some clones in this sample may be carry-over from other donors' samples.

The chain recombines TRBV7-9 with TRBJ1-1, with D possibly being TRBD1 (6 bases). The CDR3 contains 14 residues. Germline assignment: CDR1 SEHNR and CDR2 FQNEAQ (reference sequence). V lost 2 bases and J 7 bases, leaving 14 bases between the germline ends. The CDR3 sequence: CASSLSGAAIEAFF. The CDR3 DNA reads TGTGCCAGCAGCTTATCGGGGGCCGCAATTGAAGCTTTCTTT.

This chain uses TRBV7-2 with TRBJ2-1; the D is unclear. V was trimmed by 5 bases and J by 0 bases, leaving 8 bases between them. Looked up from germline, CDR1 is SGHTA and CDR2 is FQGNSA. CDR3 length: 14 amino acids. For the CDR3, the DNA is TGTGCCAGCAGCCGCCCTAGCTCCTACAATGAGCAGTTCTTC. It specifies CASSRPSSYNEQFF.

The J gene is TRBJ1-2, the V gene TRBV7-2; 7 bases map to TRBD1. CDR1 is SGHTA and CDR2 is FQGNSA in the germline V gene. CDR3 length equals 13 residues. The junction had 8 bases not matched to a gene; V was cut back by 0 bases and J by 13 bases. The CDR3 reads CASSLATGPRCTF. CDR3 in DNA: TGTGCCAGCAGCTTAGCGACAGGGCCTAGGTGCACCTTC.

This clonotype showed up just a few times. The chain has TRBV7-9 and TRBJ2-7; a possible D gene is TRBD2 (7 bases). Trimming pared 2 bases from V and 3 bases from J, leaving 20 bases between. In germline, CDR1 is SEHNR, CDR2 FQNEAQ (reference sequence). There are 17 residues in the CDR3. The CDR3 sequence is CASSLPPGGSISYEQYF. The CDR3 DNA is TGTGCCAGCAGCTTACCCCCGGGGGGCTCTATCAGCTACGAGCAGTACTTC.

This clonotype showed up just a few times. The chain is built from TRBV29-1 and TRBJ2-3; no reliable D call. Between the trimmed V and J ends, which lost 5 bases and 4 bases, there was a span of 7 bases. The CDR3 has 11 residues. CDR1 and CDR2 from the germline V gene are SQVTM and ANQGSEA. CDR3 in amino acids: CSVRVADTQYF. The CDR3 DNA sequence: TGCAGCGTTAGGGTGGCAGATACGCAGTATTTT.

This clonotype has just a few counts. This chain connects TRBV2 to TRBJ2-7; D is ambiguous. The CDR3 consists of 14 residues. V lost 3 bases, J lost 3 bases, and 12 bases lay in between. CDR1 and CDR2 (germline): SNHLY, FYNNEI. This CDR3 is CASSDGWASYEQYV. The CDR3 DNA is TGTGCCAGCAGTGACGGCTGGGCAAGCTACGAGCAGTACGTC.

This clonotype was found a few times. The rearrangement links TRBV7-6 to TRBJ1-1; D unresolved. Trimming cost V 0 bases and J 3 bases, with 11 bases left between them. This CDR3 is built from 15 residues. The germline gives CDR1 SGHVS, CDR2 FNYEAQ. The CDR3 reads CASSLAEGAHTEAFF. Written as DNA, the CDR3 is TGTGCCAGCAGCTTAGCGGAGGGAGCTCACACTGAAGCTTTCTTT.

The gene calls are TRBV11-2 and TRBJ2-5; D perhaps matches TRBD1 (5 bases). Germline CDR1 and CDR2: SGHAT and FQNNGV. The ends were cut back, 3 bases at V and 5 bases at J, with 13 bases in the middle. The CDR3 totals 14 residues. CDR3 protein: CASSLGQVRETQYF. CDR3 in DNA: TGTGCCAGCAGCTTGGGGCAAGTCCGGGAGACCCAGTACTTC.

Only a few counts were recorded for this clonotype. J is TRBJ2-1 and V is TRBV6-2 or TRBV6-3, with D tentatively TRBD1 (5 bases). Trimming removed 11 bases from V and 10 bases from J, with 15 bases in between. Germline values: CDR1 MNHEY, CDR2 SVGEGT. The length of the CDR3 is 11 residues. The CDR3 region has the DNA TGTGCCGTTGGTGGGGCCGGGGAGCAGTTCTTC. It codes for CAVGGAGEQFF.

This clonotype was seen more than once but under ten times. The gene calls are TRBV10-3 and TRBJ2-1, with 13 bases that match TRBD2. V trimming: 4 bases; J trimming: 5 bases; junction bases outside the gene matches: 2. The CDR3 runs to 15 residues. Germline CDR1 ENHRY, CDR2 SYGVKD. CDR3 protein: CAISGGTSGDNEQFF. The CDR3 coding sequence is TGTGCCATCAGTGGCGGGACTAGCGGGGACAATGAGCAGTTCTTC.

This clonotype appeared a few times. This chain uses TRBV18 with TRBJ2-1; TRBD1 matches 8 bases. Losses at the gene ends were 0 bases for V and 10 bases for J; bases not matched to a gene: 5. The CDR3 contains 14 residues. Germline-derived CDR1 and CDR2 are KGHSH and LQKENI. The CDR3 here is CASSPPDRVGEQFF. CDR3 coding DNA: TGTGCCAGCTCACCACCGGACAGGGTCGGCGAGCAGTTCTTC.

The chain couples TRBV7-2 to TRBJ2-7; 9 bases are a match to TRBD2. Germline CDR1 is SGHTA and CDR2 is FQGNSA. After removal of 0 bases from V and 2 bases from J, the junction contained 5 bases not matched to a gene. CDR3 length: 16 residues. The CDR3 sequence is CASSLALAGPPYEQYF. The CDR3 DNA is TGTGCCAGCAGCTTAGCGCTAGCGGGGCCTCCCTACGAGCAGTACTTC. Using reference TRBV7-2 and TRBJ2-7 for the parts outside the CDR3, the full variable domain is GAGVSQSPSNKVTEKGKDVELRCDPISGHTALYWYRQSLGQGLEFLIYFQGNSAPDKSGLPSDRFSAERTGGSVSTLTIQRTQQEDSAVYLCASSLALAGPPYEQYFGPGTRLTVT.

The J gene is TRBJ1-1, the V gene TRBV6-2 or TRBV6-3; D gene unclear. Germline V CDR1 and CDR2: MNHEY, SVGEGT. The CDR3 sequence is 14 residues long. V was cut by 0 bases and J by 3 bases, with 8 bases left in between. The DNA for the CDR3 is TGTGCCAGCAGTTACTCCGCCAGAGACACTGAAGCTTTCTTT. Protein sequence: CASSYSARDTEAFF.

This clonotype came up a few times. This CDR3 is CSVEKGVRETQYF. CDR3 nucleotides: TGCAGCGTTGAAAAGGGAGTGAGGGAGACCCAGTACTTC. The rearrangement uses TRBV29-1 and TRBJ2-5; possibly TRBD2 for D (5 bases). Germline CDR1 reads SQVTM; CDR2 reads ANQGSEA. The CDR3 consists of 13 residues. V was trimmed by 2 bases and J by 5 bases, leaving 12 bases between them.

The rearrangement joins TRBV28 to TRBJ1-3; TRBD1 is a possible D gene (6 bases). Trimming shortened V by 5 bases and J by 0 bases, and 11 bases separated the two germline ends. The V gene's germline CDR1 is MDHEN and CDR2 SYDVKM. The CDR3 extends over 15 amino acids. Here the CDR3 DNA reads TGTGCCAGCAGTGAGGACAGAATCTCTGGAAACACCATATATTTT. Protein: CASSEDRISGNTIYF.

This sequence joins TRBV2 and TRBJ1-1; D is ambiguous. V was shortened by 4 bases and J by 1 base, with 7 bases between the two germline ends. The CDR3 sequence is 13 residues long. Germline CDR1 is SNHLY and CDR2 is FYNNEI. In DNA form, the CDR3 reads TGTGCCAGCAGTGCCGACCAGAACACTGAAGCTTTCTTT. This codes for CASSADQNTEAFF.

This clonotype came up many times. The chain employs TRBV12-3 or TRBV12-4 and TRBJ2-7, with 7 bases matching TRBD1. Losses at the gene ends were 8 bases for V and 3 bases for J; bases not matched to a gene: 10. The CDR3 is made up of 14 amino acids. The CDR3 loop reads CASGKGGQYYEQYF. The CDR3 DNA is TGTGCCAGCGGGAAAGGGGGCCAATACTACGAGCAGTACTTC.

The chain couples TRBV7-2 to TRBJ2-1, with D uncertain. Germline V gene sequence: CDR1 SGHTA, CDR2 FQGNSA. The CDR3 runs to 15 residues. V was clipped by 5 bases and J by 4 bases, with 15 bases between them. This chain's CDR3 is CASSLVWRTYNEQFF. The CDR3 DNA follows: TGTGCCAGCAGCCTGGTCTGGCGAACTTACAATGAGCAGTTCTTC.

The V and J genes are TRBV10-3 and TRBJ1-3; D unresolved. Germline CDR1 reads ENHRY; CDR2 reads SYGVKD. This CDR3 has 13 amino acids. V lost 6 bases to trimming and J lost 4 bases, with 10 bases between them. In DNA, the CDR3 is TGTGCCATCAGACAGCAACCCGGAAACACCATATATTTT. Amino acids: CAIRQQPGNTIYF.

The CDR3 sequence: CASSLNSLTSYEQYF. In nucleotides, the CDR3 is TGTGCCAGCAGTTTAAACAGCCTGACCTCCTACGAGCAGTACTTC. The chain links TRBV27 to TRBJ2-7; D is undetermined. V lost 2 bases to trimming and J lost 0 bases, with 11 bases between them. The CDR3 loop spans 15 amino acids. The V gene's germline CDR1 is MNHEY and CDR2 SMNVEV (reference sequence).

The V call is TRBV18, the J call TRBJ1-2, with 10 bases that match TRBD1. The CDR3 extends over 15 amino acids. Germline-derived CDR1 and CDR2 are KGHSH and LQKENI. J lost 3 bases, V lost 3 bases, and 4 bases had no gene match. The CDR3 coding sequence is TGTGCCAGCTCACCCGGACAGGGGGGAGACTATGGCTACACCTTC. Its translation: CASSPGQGGDYGYTF.

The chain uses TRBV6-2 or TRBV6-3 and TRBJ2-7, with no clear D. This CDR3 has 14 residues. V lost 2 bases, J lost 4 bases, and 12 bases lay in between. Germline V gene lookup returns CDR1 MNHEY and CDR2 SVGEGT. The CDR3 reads CASSYVAATYEQYF. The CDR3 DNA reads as TGTGCCAGCAGTTACGTTGCAGCTACGTACGAGCAGTACTTC.

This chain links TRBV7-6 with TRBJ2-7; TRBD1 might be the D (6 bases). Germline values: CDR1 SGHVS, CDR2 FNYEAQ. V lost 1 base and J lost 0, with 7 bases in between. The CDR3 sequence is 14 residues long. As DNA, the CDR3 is TGTGCCAGCAGCTTAGGGGACAACTCCTACGAGCAGTACTTC. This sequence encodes CASSLGDNSYEQYF.

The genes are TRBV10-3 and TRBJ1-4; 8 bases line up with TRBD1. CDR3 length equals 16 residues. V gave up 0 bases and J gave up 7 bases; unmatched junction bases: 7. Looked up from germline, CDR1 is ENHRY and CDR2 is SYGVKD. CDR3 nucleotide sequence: TGTGCCATCAGTGAGTCAATTGCAGGGGGCGGTGAAAAACTGTTTTTT. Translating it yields CAISESIAGGGEKLFF.

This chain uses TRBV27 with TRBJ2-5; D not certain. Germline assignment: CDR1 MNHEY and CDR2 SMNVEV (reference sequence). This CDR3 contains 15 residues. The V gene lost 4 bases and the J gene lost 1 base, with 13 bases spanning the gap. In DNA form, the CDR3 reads TGTGCCAGCAGTTCAACGACGGATATCCAAGAGACCCAGTACTTC. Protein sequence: CASSSTTDIQETQYF.

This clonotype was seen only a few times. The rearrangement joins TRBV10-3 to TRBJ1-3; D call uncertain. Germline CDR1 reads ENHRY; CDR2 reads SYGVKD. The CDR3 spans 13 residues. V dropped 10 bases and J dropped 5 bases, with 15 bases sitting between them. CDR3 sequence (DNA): TGTGCCACCGCCCGGGAGGAGAGAAACACCATATATTTT. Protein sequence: CATAREERNTIYF.

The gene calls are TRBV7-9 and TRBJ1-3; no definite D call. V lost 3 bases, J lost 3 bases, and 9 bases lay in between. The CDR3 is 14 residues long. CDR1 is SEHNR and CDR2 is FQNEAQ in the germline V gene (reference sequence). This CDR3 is CASSLIGIGNTIYF. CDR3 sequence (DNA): TGTGCCAGCAGCTTGATCGGAATTGGAAACACCATATATTTT.

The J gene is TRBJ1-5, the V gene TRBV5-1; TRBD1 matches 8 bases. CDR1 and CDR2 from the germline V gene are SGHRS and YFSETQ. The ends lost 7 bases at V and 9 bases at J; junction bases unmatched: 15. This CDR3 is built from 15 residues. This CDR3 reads CASSEGTGPEGPQHF. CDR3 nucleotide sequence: TGCGCCAGCTCGGAAGGGACAGGACCCGAGGGGCCCCAGCATTTT.

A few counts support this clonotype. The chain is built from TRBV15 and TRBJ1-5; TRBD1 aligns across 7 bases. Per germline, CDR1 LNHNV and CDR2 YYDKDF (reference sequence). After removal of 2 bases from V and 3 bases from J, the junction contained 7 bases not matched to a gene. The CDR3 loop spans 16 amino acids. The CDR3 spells CATSRRTTGPNQPQHF. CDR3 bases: TGTGCCACCAGCAGACGGACGACAGGGCCCAATCAGCCCCAGCATTTT.

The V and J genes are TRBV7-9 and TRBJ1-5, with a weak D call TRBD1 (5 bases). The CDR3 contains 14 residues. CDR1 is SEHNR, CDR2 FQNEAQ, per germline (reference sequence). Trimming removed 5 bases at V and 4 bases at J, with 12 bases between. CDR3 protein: CASSPDIINQPQHF. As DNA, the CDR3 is TGTGCCAGCAGCCCGGACATCATTAATCAGCCCCAGCATTTT.

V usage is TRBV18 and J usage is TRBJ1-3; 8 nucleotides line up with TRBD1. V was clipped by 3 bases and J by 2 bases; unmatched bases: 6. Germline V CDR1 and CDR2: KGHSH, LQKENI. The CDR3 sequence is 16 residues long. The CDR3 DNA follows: TGTGCCAGCTCACCGGGACAGGTAGACGCTGGAAACACCATATATTTT. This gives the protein CASSPGQVDAGNTIYF.